This TCR beta chain was sequenced for a study of T cell repertoires in cytomegalovirus infection. Turning to the study itself: An indication of both CMV infection and matching HLA type came from public TCR beta signatures. The study, taken as a whole, reports: In two of eight donors, the top clonotype was HLA-C-restricted CMV-specific. People with CMV and the relevant HLA were identified by cumulative public TCR beta family frequency.

Germline CDR1 is SGHAT and CDR2 is FQNNGV. The V gene end was trimmed by 5 bases and the J gene end by 4 bases; junction bases not matched to a gene: 11. The length of the CDR3 is 16 residues. Concerning this clonotype itself: Its specificity is not known.

Each CDR3 protein gets one entry after TCRdb re-called the reads with MiXCR. The table lists about 740,000 distinct CDR3 sequences, about a third of them singletons. Sequencing was done on a sample of PBMCs. This chain links TRBV11-2 with TRBJ1-3; 7 bases match TRBD1. The sequence was obtained from a human donor in good health (CMV status not recorded). Some clones in this sample may be carry-over from other donors' samples. The CDR3 here is CASSMDRTNSGNTIYF. The CDR3 DNA follows: TGTGCCAGCAGCATGGACAGGACAAATTCCGGAAACACCATATATTTT.